The entry that follows covers one TCR beta chain sequence. This table comes from immunoSEQ multiplex PCR, and its TCRdb copy is limited to in-frame clones, with some not included. The sample has 130,000 to 150,000 clones, about 84% seen once. The data were taken from a study of blood T cell repertoires in COVID-19. The sample consisted of peripheral blood. The origin of this receptor is a man aged 60 to 75 with active or convalescent COVID-19.

CDR3 loop: CASSPGQLYGYTF. Here the CDR3 DNA reads TGTGCCAGCTCACCAGGGCAGCTCTATGGCTACACCTTC. The rearrangement joins TRBV18 to TRBJ1-2; D unclear. Germline V gene sequence: CDR1 KGHSH, CDR2 LQKENI. V was shortened by 2 bases and J by 4 bases, with 8 bases between the two germline ends. CDR3 size: 13 residues.